The 28 T cell receptor beta chains below were found in one sample sequenced in a study of T cell repertoires in cytomegalovirus infection. MiXCR was run by TCRdb on the reads, yielding one entry per CDR3 protein. The sample lists hundreds of thousands of distinct CDR3 sequences; 30% to 40% were seen once. These TCRs are of unknown antigen specificity. The sample here was cultured PBMCs, taken from culture after CMV antigen stimulation. The receptors stem from a human donor in good health (CMV status not recorded). Some clones in this sample may be carry-over from other donors' samples.

The chain combines TRBV7-4 with TRBJ1-5; no clear D gene. The length of the CDR3 is 15 residues. Germline V gives CDR1 SGHVT, CDR2 SQSDAQ. With 3 bases removed from V and 7 bases from J, the gap between germline ends came to 16 bases. The CDR3 loop reads CASSFLRRLGQPQHF. CDR3 sequence (DNA): TGTGCCAGCAGCTTTTTAAGGCGGCTTGGGCAGCCCCAGCATTTT.

This clonotype has a handful of counts. The chain uses TRBV27 and TRBJ2-1; tentatively, D is TRBD1 (8 bases). The CDR3 has 15 amino acids. Germline CDR1 MNHEY, CDR2 SMNVEV (reference sequence). Trimming took 5 bases from V and 8 from J, leaving 19 bases between them. The CDR3 here is CASSKDRGRGDEQFF. The CDR3 coding sequence is TGTGCCAGCAGTAAAGACAGGGGTCGGGGGGATGAGCAGTTCTTC.

J is TRBJ2-2 and V is TRBV7-6; D remains ambiguous. CDR3 length equals 16 residues. With 0 bases removed from V and 1 base from J, the gap between germline ends came to 9 bases. CDR1 SGHVS and CDR2 FNYEAQ come from the germline V gene. CDR3: CASSLARGENTGELFF. DNA for the CDR3: TGTGCCAGCAGCTTAGCGCGTGGGGAGAACACCGGGGAGCTGTTTTTT.

This clonotype showed up just a few times. V and J are TRBV11-2 and TRBJ2-3; D not resolved. This CDR3 comprises 13 residues. Germline V gene lookup returns CDR1 SGHAT and CDR2 FQNNGV. Trimming removed 0 bases at V and 7 bases at J, with 8 bases between. CDR3 DNA sequence: TGTGCCAGCAGCTTAGATCTGGGGAATACGCAGTATTTT. Translating it yields CASSLDLGNTQYF.

In this sample, this clonotype turned up many times. The chain uses TRBV7-2 and TRBJ1-2, with D perhaps TRBD1 (6 bases). This CDR3 contains 14 residues. CDR1 SGHTA and CDR2 FQGNSA come from the germline V gene. Trimming stripped 6 bases from V and 5 bases from J, with 16 bases between. The CDR3 nucleotides are TGTGCCAGCAGTCTCGGTCCCGGACAGTATGGCTACACCTTC. Translating it yields CASSLGPGQYGYTF.

The V call is TRBV12-3 or TRBV12-4, the J call TRBJ1-2, with 7 nucleotides matching TRBD1. V lost 3 bases and J lost 7; bases outside the gene matches: 5. The CDR3 loop spans 13 amino acids. CDR3 residues: CASSLSAGGGYTF. The CDR3 DNA reads as TGTGCCAGCAGTTTGTCGGCAGGGGGTGGCTACACCTTC.

The V and J genes are TRBV6-5 and TRBJ1-2, with TRBD1 as a possible D gene (5 bases). The germline gives CDR1 MNHEY, CDR2 SVGAGI. The CDR3 is 14 residues long. V was shortened by 0 bases and J by 8 bases, with 13 bases between the two germline ends. The CDR3 sequence: CASSYSTGARGYTF. Here the CDR3 DNA reads TGTGCCAGCAGTTACTCGACCGGGGCGCGAGGCTACACCTTC.

This clonotype was recorded at least ten times. This rearrangement joins TRBV6-2 or TRBV6-3 to TRBJ1-1; D uncertain. The V end lost 6 bases, the J end lost 4 bases, and 15 bases lay between the germline ends. CDR3 size: 14 residues. Per the germline V gene, CDR1 is MNHEY and CDR2 is SVGEGT. CDR3 loop: CASSDGYLGTEAFF. In nucleotides, the CDR3 is TGTGCCAGCAGCGACGGATATCTGGGCACTGAAGCTTTCTTT.

This clonotype was found a few times. The gene calls are TRBV7-2 and TRBJ2-7; D not resolved. The CDR3 sequence is 13 residues long. Germline loops: CDR1 SGHTA, CDR2 FQGNSA. V gave up 7 bases and J gave up 2 bases, with 12 bases separating them. The CDR3 DNA sequence: TGTGCCAGCAACCCGGCTTCGACCTACGAGCAGTACTTC. Translating it yields CASNPASTYEQYF.

The chain links TRBV20-1 to TRBJ2-3; D might be TRBD2 (6 bases). This CDR3 has 15 amino acids. The V gene lost 6 bases and the J gene lost 3 bases, with 19 bases spanning the gap. Germline V gives CDR1 DFQATT, CDR2 SNEGSKA (reference sequence). The CDR3 loop is CSAPAGGAGTDTQYF. DNA of the CDR3: TGCAGTGCCCCAGCTGGCGGGGCAGGGACAGATACGCAGTATTTT.

The chain recombines TRBV12-3 or TRBV12-4 with TRBJ1-3; TRBD1 might be the D (6 bases). V shed 6 bases and J shed 0 bases, with 12 bases lying between them. This CDR3 has 15 amino acids. The CDR3 here is CASRSTGFSGNTIYF. CDR3 coding DNA: TGTGCCAGCAGGTCCACAGGGTTCTCTGGAAACACCATATATTTT.

This chain uses TRBV7-2 with TRBJ1-5; 7 bases match TRBD1. The V gene's germline CDR1 is SGHTA and CDR2 FQGNSA. J gave up 5 bases and V 1 base, and 5 bases lay outside the gene matches. The CDR3 is 15 amino acids. The CDR3 region is CASSLVRDSYQPQHF. DNA for the CDR3: TGTGCCAGCAGCTTAGTCAGGGACAGCTATCAGCCCCAGCATTTT.

The chain recombines TRBV7-2 with TRBJ2-1; TRBD2 agrees at 9 bases. Trimming at V came to 0 bases and at J to 9 bases, leaving 12 bases not matched to a gene. The CDR3 loop spans 17 amino acids. Germline CDR1 is SGHTA and CDR2 is FQGNSA. The CDR3: CASSLASGSAREGEQFF. CDR3 DNA: TGTGCCAGCAGCTTAGCTAGCGGGAGCGCTAGGGAGGGTGAGCAGTTCTTC.

This clonotype was seen more than once but under ten times. The chain is built from TRBV6-1 and TRBJ2-7; 10 bases line up with TRBD1. Per germline, CDR1 MNHNS and CDR2 SASEGT. Trimming at V came to 6 bases and at J to 5 bases, leaving 22 bases not matched to a gene. The CDR3 consists of 19 residues. The CDR3 sequence: CASRGSDRGRVYGDDEQYF. CDR3 DNA sequence: TGTGCCAGCAGGGGATCGGACAGGGGGAGAGTCTACGGCGACGACGAGCAGTACTTC.

The chain combines TRBV7-2 with TRBJ1-2, with D perhaps TRBD1 (6 bases). V was cut by 5 bases and J by 5 bases, with 18 bases left in between. Germline V gives CDR1 SGHTA, CDR2 FQGNSA. This CDR3 spans 15 amino acids. The CDR3 sequence: CASSMGGGRDYGYTF. CDR3 nucleotide sequence: TGTGCCAGCAGCATGGGAGGGGGGCGAGATTATGGCTACACCTTC.

V and J are TRBV6-5 and TRBJ1-6; unclear D gene. CDR3 length: 16 amino acids. Germline V gives CDR1 MNHEY, CDR2 SVGAGI. V gave up 0 bases and J gave up 0 bases, with 6 bases separating them. This chain's CDR3 is CASSYSTGSYNSPLHF. Written as DNA, the CDR3 is TGTGCCAGCAGTTACTCGACCGGCTCCTATAATTCACCCCTCCACTTT.

This chain links TRBV28 with TRBJ1-2, with TRBD1 identical over 9 bases. The CDR3 spans 12 residues. The germline gives CDR1 MDHEN, CDR2 SYDVKM. Trimming cost V 4 bases and J 7 bases; bases outside gene matches: 1. The CDR3 is CASSWTGAGYTF. In DNA, the CDR3 is TGTGCCAGCAGTTGGACAGGGGCTGGCTACACCTTC.

This chain connects TRBV12-3 or TRBV12-4 to TRBJ2-7; 7 nucleotides match TRBD1. Losses at the gene ends were 5 bases for V and 7 bases for J; bases not matched to a gene: 8. The CDR3 contains 13 residues. CDR3 bases: TGTGCCAGCAGTGGGACAGTACTACGAGAGCAGTACTTC. It is translated as CASSGTVLREQYF.

A few counts support this clonotype. The chain carries TRBV12-3 or TRBV12-4 and TRBJ2-3, with 9 bases fitting TRBD2. This CDR3 is built from 14 residues. The J segment lost 14 bases and the V segment lost 3 bases, leaving 12 bases of the junction unmatched. CDR3 region: CASSFRPLAGEGYF. Here the CDR3 DNA reads TGTGCCAGCAGTTTCCGCCCCTTAGCGGGAGAAGGGTATTTT.

The chain has TRBV10-3 and TRBJ1-1; weak D call: TRBD1 (6 bases). The CDR3 contains 13 residues. With 8 bases removed from V and 1 base from J, the gap between germline ends came to 11 bases. Germline CDR1 ENHRY, CDR2 SYGVKD. Here the CDR3 reads CAIRGHPNTEAFF. In DNA, the CDR3 is TGTGCCATCCGGGGACACCCGAACACTGAAGCTTTCTTT.

This sequence joins TRBV6-1 and TRBJ2-3, with 9 bases that match TRBD1. Per germline, CDR1 MNHNS and CDR2 SASEGT. The CDR3 consists of 13 residues. V was pared by 6 bases and J by 5 bases, with 3 bases of the junction left unmatched. The CDR3 nucleotides are TGTGCCAGCAGAGTGACAGGGGGAGATACGCAGTATTTT. The encoded protein is CASRVTGGDTQYF.

Comment on this clonotype: A much larger clone differs by one base, so this may be a read error. The chain joins TRBV7-9 to TRBJ2-3, with D hard to call. Germline V gives CDR1 SEHNR, CDR2 FQNEAQ (reference sequence). Between the trimmed V and J ends, which lost 3 bases and 0 bases, there was a span of 4 bases. The CDR3 runs to 13 residues. CDR3 nucleotide sequence: TGTGCCAGCAGCTTTGACAGCACAGATACGCAGTATTTT. Translated: CASSFDSTDTQYF.

In its sample, this clonotype was seen a few times. The gene calls are TRBV5-6 and TRBJ2-5; possibly TRBD2 for D (6 bases). From germline, CDR1 is SGHDT and CDR2 YYEEEE. The CDR3 is made up of 14 amino acids. Between the trimmed V and J ends, which lost 4 bases and 6 bases, there was a span of 16 bases. The CDR3 region is CASSPGREMKTQYF. The CDR3 DNA reads TGTGCCAGCAGCCCGGGACGGGAGATGAAGACCCAGTACTTC. The full variable domain, rest sourced from reference TRBV5-6 and TRBJ2-5, is DAGVTQSPTHLIKTRGQQVTLRCSPKSGHDTVSWYQQALGQGPQFIFQYYEEEERQRGNFPDRFSGHQFPNYSSELNVNALLLGDSALYLCASSPGREMKTQYFGPGTRLLVL.

This clonotype was observed a few times. The J gene is TRBJ2-7, the V gene TRBV10-3, with 9 positions matching TRBD1. CDR1 and CDR2 (germline): ENHRY, SYGVKD. The V gene end was trimmed by 3 bases and the J gene end by 2 bases; junction bases not matched to a gene: 11. The CDR3 has 17 amino acids. CDR3 region: CAISDLGQGKGTYEQYF. The CDR3 DNA follows: TGTGCCATCAGTGATCTCGGACAGGGGAAAGGTACCTACGAGCAGTACTTC.

This chain connects TRBV2 to TRBJ1-1; D is possibly TRBD1 (6 bases). Per the germline V gene, CDR1 is SNHLY and CDR2 is FYNNEI. The CDR3 extends over 13 amino acids. The V gene lost 4 bases and the J gene lost 4 bases, with 10 bases spanning the gap. The CDR3 protein is CASSAGDGTEAFF. In nucleotides, the CDR3 is TGTGCCAGCAGTGCAGGGGACGGCACTGAAGCTTTCTTT.

The rearrangement uses TRBV20-1 and TRBJ1-4, with D possibly matching TRBD1 (5 bases). The CDR3 is made up of 17 amino acids. The germline V and J ends were trimmed by 5 bases and 4 bases, with 23 bases remaining between them. Germline CDR1 is DFQATT and CDR2 is SNEGSKA (reference sequence). DNA for the CDR3: TGCAGTGCTCCACCTTCCGACAGAGGATCAGATAATGAAAAACTGTTTTTT. Residues: CSAPPSDRGSDNEKLFF.

The chain links TRBV19 to TRBJ1-4; 9 nucleotides agree with TRBD1. V lost 3 bases and J lost 8; bases outside the gene matches: 4. This CDR3 has 14 residues. The germline gives CDR1 LNHDA, CDR2 SQIVND (reference sequence). For the CDR3, the DNA is TGTGCCAGTAGTATGGGACAGGGAAACGAAAAACTGTTTTTT. Its translation: CASSMGQGNEKLFF.

CDR3 in amino acids: CASSLGPQPGEQYF. CDR3 in DNA: TGTGCCAGCAGCTTAGGTCCCCAACCAGGCGAGCAGTACTTC. The chain links TRBV11-2 to TRBJ2-7; D call uncertain. This CDR3 contains 14 residues. Germline V CDR1 and CDR2: SGHAT, FQNNGV. Trimming pared 1 base from V and 6 bases from J, leaving 13 bases between.